These 8 T cell receptor beta chains came from one sample sequenced in a study of T cell repertoires in cytomegalovirus infection. TCRdb recomputed calls from the reads with MiXCR, one row per CDR3 protein. The sample contains around 200,000 distinct CDR3 sequences, around two fifths of which appear only once. What these receptors recognize is not known. Specimen: CD8+ T cells from cultured PBMCs, collected from culture after CMV antigen stimulation. Receptors were obtained from a human donor in good health (CMV status not recorded). Some clones in this sample may be carry-over from other donors' samples.

This chain links TRBV14 with TRBJ2-7; D is undetermined. This CDR3 is 13 amino acids long. The V gene lost 3 bases and the J gene lost 6 bases, with 12 bases spanning the gap. Looked up from germline, CDR1 is SGHDN and CDR2 is FVKESK. The CDR3 protein is CASSQWSPGEQYF. CDR3 sequence (DNA): TGTGCCAGCAGCCAGTGGTCCCCGGGCGAGCAGTACTTC.

The CDR3 loop is CATENRGQGALEVLTF. CDR3 DNA: TGTGCCACCGAAAACAGGGGGCAGGGGGCCCTCGAGGTCCTGACTTTC. The J gene is TRBJ2-6, the V gene TRBV12-3 or TRBV12-4; 9 bases are shared with TRBD1. V was pared by 10 bases and J by 13 bases, with 20 bases of the junction left unmatched. The CDR3 is 16 residues long.

This clonotype appeared a few times. J is TRBJ1-2 and V is TRBV11-2, with 10 bases matching TRBD1. Germline V gene data show CDR1 as SGHAT and CDR2 as FQNNGV. After removal of 6 bases from V and 4 bases from J, the junction contained 8 bases not matched to a gene. The CDR3 extends over 15 amino acids. This chain's CDR3 is CASSLGTGVTYGYTF. The CDR3, as DNA: TGTGCCAGCAGTCTCGGGACAGGGGTAACCTATGGCTACACCTTC.

This clonotype was recorded a few times. The V and J genes are TRBV7-9 and TRBJ2-7; tentatively, D is TRBD2 (5 bases). V was shortened by 5 bases and J by 6 bases, with 14 bases between the two germline ends. CDR1 is SEHNR and CDR2 is FQNEAQ in the germline V gene (reference sequence). The CDR3 consists of 13 residues. The CDR3 DNA is TGTGCCAGCAGCAAGGACTGGAACAGCGAGCAGTACTTC. It translates to CASSKDWNSEQYF.

The genes are TRBV12-3 or TRBV12-4 and TRBJ2-5; 7 bases line up with TRBD2. The CDR3 has 14 amino acids. Unmatched junction bases numbered 11, after V lost 4 bases and J lost 9 bases. This chain's CDR3 is CASSSTGHRGAQYF. For the CDR3, the DNA is TGTGCCAGCAGTTCGACGGGGCACCGGGGGGCCCAGTACTTC.

The V and J genes are TRBV19 and TRBJ2-5, with D perhaps matching TRBD2 (6 bases). Germline CDR1 reads LNHDA; CDR2 reads SQIVND (reference sequence). The CDR3 covers 17 residues. Trimming took 6 bases from V and 4 from J, leaving 24 bases between them. The CDR3 bases are TGTGCCAGTAGCCTGCCGACGTGGGGGGACCGCCGAGAGACCCAGTACTTC. Amino acids: CASSLPTWGDRRETQYF.

This sequence joins TRBV5-1 and TRBJ2-7; D possibly corresponds to TRBD2 (5 bases). Between the trimmed V and J ends, which lost 4 bases and 4 bases, there was a span of 15 bases. The CDR3 consists of 14 residues. Germline CDR1 reads SGHRS; CDR2 reads YFSETQ. The CDR3 DNA reads TGCGCCAGCAGCGTGGGGTGGGGAGAGTACGAGCAGTACTTC. Encoded protein: CASSVGWGEYEQYF.

This chain joins TRBV27 and TRBJ2-7; possibly TRBD2 for D (6 bases). This CDR3 is 14 amino acids long. CDR1 and CDR2 from the germline V gene are MNHEY and SMNVEV (reference sequence). Trimming removed 5 bases from V and 0 bases from J, with 11 bases in between. The DNA for the CDR3 is TGTGCCAGCAGTGCGGGGACGGGCTCCTACGAGCAGTACTTC. Protein product: CASSAGTGSYEQYF.